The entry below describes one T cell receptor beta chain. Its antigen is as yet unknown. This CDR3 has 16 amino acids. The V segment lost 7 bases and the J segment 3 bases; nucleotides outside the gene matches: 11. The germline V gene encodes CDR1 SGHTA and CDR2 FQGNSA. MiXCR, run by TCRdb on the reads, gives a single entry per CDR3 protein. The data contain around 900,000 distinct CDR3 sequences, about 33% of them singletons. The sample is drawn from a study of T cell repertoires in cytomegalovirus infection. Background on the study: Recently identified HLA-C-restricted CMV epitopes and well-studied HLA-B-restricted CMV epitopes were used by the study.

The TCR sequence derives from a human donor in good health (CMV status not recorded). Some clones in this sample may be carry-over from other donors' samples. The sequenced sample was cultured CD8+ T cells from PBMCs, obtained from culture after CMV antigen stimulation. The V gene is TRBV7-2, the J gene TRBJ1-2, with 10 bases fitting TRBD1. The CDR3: CASTPPGGQGHYGYTF. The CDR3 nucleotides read TGTGCCAGCACCCCTCCGGGGGGACAGGGGCACTATGGCTACACCTTC. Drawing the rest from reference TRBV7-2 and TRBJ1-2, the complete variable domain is GAGVSQSPSNKVTEKGKDVELRCDPISGHTALYWYRQSLGQGLEFLIYFQGNSAPDKSGLPSDRFSAERTGGSVSTLTIQRTQQEDSAVYLCASTPPGGQGHYGYTFGSGTRLTVV.